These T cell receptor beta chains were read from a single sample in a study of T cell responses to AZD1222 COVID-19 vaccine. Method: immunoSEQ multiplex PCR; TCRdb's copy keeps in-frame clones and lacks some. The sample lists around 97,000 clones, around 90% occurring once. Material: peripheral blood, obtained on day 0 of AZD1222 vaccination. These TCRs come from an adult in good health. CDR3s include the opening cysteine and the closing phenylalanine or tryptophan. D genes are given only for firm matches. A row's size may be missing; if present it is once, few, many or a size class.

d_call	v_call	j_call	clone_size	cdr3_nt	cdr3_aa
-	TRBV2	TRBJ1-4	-	TGTGCCAGCAGTAGACAGCGGATGGATGAAAAACTGTTTTTT	CASSRQRMDEKLFF
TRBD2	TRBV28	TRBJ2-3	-	TGTGCCAGCAGTAAGCTAGCGGGAACAGGTTCTTTCACAGATACGCAGTATTTT	CASSKLAGTGSFTDTQYF
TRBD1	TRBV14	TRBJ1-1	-	TGTGCCAGCAGCCAGTATACAGGGGGACCCACTGAAGCTTTCTTT	CASSQYTGGPTEAFF
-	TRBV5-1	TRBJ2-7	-	TGCGCCAGCAGCTTGGCCGGGACGGTATCCTACGAGCAGTACTTC	CASSLAGTVSYEQYF
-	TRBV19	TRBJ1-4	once	TGTGCCAGTAGGGGCGGGGACGCAACTAATGAAAAACTGTTTTTT	CASRGGDATNEKLFF
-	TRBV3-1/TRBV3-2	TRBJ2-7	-	TGTGCCAGCAGCCATATCCACGAGCAGTACTTC	CASSHIHEQYF
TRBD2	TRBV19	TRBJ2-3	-	TGTGCCAGTAGTATGGCGACTAGCGGGGTAGCAGATACGCAGTATTTT	CASSMATSGVADTQYF
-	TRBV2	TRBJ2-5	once	TGTGCCAGCTCATCGTCTCAGGGATTCCAAGAGACCCAGTACTTC	CASSSSQGFQETQYF
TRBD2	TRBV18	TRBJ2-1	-	TGTGCCAGCTCACCACCGGTTAGCGGGAGTCTCAATGAGCAGTTCTTC	CASSPPVSGSLNEQFF
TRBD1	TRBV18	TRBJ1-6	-	TGTGCCAGCTCACCCCAGGGGGAAAATTCACCCCTCCACTTT	CASSPQGENSPLHF
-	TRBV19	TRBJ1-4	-	TGTGCCAGTAGTATCCCCTTGGTGGGGAATAATGAAAAACTGTTTTTT	CASSIPLVGNNEKLFF
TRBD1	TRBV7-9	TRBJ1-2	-	TGTGCCAGCAGCCCGCGGTCAGGGGGAGAAGACCCTTATGGCTACACCTTC	CASSPRSGGEDPYGYTF
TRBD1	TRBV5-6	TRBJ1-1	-	TGTGCCAGCAGCTTCAGAGCAGGGGGCGCGGTCACTGAAGCTTTCTTT	CASSFRAGGAVTEAFF
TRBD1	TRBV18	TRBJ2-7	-	TGTGCCAGCTCTACGTCCTGGGGACAGGGACAATCCTACGAGCAGTACTTC	CASSTSWGQGQSYEQYF
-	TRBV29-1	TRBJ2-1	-	TGCAGCGTTGAACGGACCCGGCTCAATGAGCAGTTCTTC	CSVERTRLNEQFF
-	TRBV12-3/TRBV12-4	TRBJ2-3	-	TGTGCCAGCAGCCCCGTTAGAGATACGCAGTATTTT	CASSPVRDTQYF
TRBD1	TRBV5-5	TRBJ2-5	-	TGTGCCAGCAGAAAATTGGGGTGGACAGGGGGCCTCCAAGAGACCCAGTACTTC	CASRKLGWTGGLQETQYF
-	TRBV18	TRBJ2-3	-	TGTGCCAGCTCGCTCCAGACAGATGTTCGCACAGATACGCAGTATTTT	CASSLQTDVRTDTQYF
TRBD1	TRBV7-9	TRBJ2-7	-	TGTGCCAGCAGCCCGACAGGGTTTGGGGACGAGCAGTACTTC	CASSPTGFGDEQYF
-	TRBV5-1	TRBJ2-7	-	TGCGCCAGCAGCTCTGGGGCACTGTATGAGGAGCAGTACTTC	CASSSGALYEEQYF
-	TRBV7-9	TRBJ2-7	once	TGTGCCAGCAGCTTCCGAGGGTACGAGCAGTACTTC	CASSFRGYEQYF
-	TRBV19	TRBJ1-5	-	TGTGCCAGTACCGGGACAACTAGCAATCAGCCCCAGCATTTT	CASTGTTSNQPQHF
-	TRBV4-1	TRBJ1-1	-	TGCGCCAGCAGCCAAGATCTCATCACTGAAGCTTTCTTT	CASSQDLITEAFF
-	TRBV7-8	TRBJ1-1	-	TGTGCCAGCAGCTTAGAAGGGGGAAGGGTCACTGAAGCTTTCTTT	CASSLEGGRVTEAFF
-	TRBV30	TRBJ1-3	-	TGTGCCTGGAGTACGAGAAACACCATATATTTT	CAWSTRNTIYF
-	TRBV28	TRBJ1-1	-	TGTGCCAGCAGTTGGGGCGAGGGGAGAGCTTTCTTT	CASSWGEGRAFF
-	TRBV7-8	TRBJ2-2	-	TGTGCCAGCAGCTTTCGTGGTGCCGGGGAGCTGTTTTTT	CASSFRGAGELFF
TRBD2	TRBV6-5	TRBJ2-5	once	TGTGCCAGCAGTCCCCGGACTAGTCGCGAGACCCAGTACTTC	CASSPRTSRETQYF
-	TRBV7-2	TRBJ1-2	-	TGTGCCACCAACCGACAGACTAACTATGGCTACACCTTC	CATNRQTNYGYTF
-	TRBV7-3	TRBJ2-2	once	TGTGCCAGCAGCCCCCTCGAGGCCGGGGAGCTGTTTTTT	CASSPLEAGELFF
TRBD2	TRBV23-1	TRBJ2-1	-	TGCGCCAGCAGTCAATCGGGCCAAACAGCGGGGCCTCACAATGAGCAGTTCTTC	CASSQSGQTAGPHNEQFF
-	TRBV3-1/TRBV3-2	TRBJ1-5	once	TGTGCCAGCAGCCAAGATCGAGGGGATCAGGGTCAGCCCCAGCATTTT	CASSQDRGDQGQPQHF
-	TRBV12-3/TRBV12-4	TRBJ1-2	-	TGTGCCAGCAGCCGACCGCGGAGGTATGGCTACACCTTC	CASSRPRRYGYTF
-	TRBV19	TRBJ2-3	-	TGTGCCAGTAGTAGGTCTGACAGGTCAAGCACAGATACGCAGTATTTT	CASSRSDRSSTDTQYF
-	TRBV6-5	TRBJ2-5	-	TGTGCCAGCAGTATACAGGGGGGGGGAGAGACCCAGTACTTC	CASSIQGGGETQYF
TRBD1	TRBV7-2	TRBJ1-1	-	TGTGCCAGCACCTTCTCCCGGGACAGGGGCACTGAAGCTTTCTTT	CASTFSRDRGTEAFF
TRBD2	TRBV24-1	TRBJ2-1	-	TGTGCCACCAGTGATTTAACATCCGGGACTAGCGGATCCAATGAGCAGTTCTTC	CATSDLTSGTSGSNEQFF
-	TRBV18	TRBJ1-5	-	TGTGCCAGCTCACCGCAGGGTCCTCAATGGGGTAATCAGCCCCAGCATTTT	CASSPQGPQWGNQPQHF
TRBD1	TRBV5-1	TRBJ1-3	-	TGCGCCAGCAGCTTGGGACCAGGGGGGACTGGAAACACCATATATTTT	CASSLGPGGTGNTIYF
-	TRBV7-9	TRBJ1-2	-	TGTGCCAGCAGCCTCGGGGGCTCACAGGCGGGTGGCTACACCTTC	CASSLGGSQAGGYTF
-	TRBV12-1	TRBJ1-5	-	TGTGCCAGCAGCCAAACTTCGACAGGGGCTGATCAGCCCCAGCATTTT	CASSQTSTGADQPQHF
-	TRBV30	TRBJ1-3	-	TGTGCCTGGACCGGTTCTGGAAACACCATATATTTT	CAWTGSGNTIYF